This paragraph reports one T cell receptor (beta chain). Its specificity is not known. TCRdb called the reads again in MiXCR, with one record for every CDR3 protein. The table has about 700,000 distinct CDR3 sequences, 30% to 40% seen once. This record belongs to a study of T cell repertoires in cytomegalovirus infection. Overall study context: Evidence of both CMV infection and a matching HLA type came from public TCR beta signatures.

The germline V gene has CDR1 SGHAT and CDR2 FQNNGV. V was trimmed by 4 bases and J by 5 bases, leaving 14 bases between them. The CDR3 spans 14 residues. J is TRBJ1-2 and V is TRBV11-2, with D perhaps TRBD1 (6 bases). Sequenced here: cultured PBMCs, sampled from culture after CMV antigen stimulation. This clonotype was obtained from a human donor in good health (CMV status not recorded). Some clones in this sample may be carry-over from other donors' samples. The CDR3 sequence is CASSWGEGGYGYTF. Here the CDR3 DNA reads TGTGCCAGCAGCTGGGGGGAGGGGGGGTATGGCTACACCTTC. Complete variable domain (other parts from reference TRBV11-2 and TRBJ1-2): EAGVAQSPRYKIIEKRQSVAFWCNPISGHATLYWYQQILGQGPKLLIQFQNNGVVDDSQLPKDRFSAERLKGVDSTLKIQPAKLEDSAVYLCASSWGEGGYGYTFGSGTRLTVV.